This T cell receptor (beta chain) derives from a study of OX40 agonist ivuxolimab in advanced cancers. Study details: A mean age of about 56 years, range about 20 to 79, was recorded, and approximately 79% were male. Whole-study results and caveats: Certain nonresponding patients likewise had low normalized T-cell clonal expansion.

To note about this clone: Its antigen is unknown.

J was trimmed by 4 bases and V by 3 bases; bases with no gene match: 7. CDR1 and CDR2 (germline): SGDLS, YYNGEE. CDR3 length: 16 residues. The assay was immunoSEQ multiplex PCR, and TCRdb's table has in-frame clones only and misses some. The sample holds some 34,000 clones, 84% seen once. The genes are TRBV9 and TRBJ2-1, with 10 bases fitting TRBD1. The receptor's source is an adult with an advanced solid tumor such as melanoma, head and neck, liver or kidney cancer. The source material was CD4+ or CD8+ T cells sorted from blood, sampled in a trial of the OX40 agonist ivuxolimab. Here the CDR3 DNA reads TGTGCCAGCAGCGCAGAGACAGGGGGCTTATACAATGAGCAGTTCTTC. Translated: CASSAETGGLYNEQFF. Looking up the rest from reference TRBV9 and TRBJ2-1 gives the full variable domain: DSGVTQTPKHLITATGQRVTLRCSPRSGDLSVYWYQQSLDQGLQFLIQYYNGEERAKGNILERFSAQQFPDLHSELNLSSLELGDSALYFCASSAETGGLYNEQFFGPGTRLTVL.